This T cell receptor (beta chain) comes out of a study of blood T cells in healthy people across ages (dated by TCRdb to 2015 to 2017). Concerning the study at large: In model experiments, roughly one uniquely barcoded TCR beta cDNA molecule per two T cells was captured by template switching. To track age-related changes in TCR beta repertoire diversity, the study relied on deep sequencing normalized with unique cDNA molecular identifiers. The donors were divided into four age groups: young (average approximately 15 years), middle-aged (about 40), aged (about 60) and long-lived (82). Using the same blood draw, the study looked at two additional independent replicas of 1 million unique cDNA reads for two donors, one aged 18 to 29 and the other aged 80 or older. What the authors observed across the whole study: A strong correlation was found between observed TCR beta diversity and the percentage of naive T cells measured by flow cytometry. The long-lived group showed more naive CD4+ T cells, fewer expanded clones and increased TCR diversity than the aged group, suggesting age selection. Total diversity estimates from one million sequenced T cells were considered lower bounds and underestimates. Since profiling was done on bulk unsorted PBMCs, naive and antigen-experienced compartments could not be conclusively compared. Donor CMV infection status was unknown, potentially confounding age-related changes in expanded clonotypes. Observed TCR beta diversity per million T cells fell roughly linearly with age, and a significant reduction was already apparent by age about 36.

Preparation of the library involved 5' RACE. Sequencer: Illumina HiSeq 2500. A second 7 to 11 cycle PCR used a sample-barcoded 5' primer and a J-beta primer mix. A unique molecular identifier was introduced onto each TCR beta cDNA molecule by a template-switch 5' adaptor carrying 12 random nucleotides. Each sample yielded at least 3 million CDR3-containing paired-end reads. The Mint cDNA synthesis kit, primed by a TRBC-specific oligonucleotide, was used to synthesize first-strand cDNA from all RNA. All cDNA was treated with uracil-DNA glycosylase and then went through a first 18-cycle PCR with the universal primers M1SS and BC2_uni_R. As for the original processing: Each sample was normalized by randomly selecting 1 million high-quality reads, each carrying a distinct molecular identifier. Instead of being binned into consensus sequences, reads that shared molecular identifiers were thrown out. MiTCR, set to a Q25 quality threshold and the strictest error-elimination algorithm, was used for CDR3 identification, clonotype clustering and error correction. A nonparametric unseen species model with Euler transformation was used to estimate a lower bound on total TCR beta diversity. TCRdb's own reprocessing of the public reads used fastp at Q25 and MiXCR and kept productive beta chains. Every distinct CDR3 protein forms one entry, paired with its most common genes and DNA. The authors' filters were not applied to this entry. The sample table lists under 1,100,000 distinct CDR3 sequences, approximately 25% of them with a count of one. The top ten constitute 0.75% of the sample.

Regarding this clonotype: The antigen this receptor binds is unknown. Per-nucleotide qualities are absent, and no much larger clonotype sits a single base away.

The donors were around 39 Caucasian individuals from Russia, aged about 6 to 100 years, who were systemically healthy. Each donor gave approximately 9.3 milliliters of peripheral blood, collected into EDTA-treated Vacutainer tubes. Ficoll-Paque density-gradient centrifugation was used to isolate PBMCs, with at least 6.5 million per sample. Total RNA, at least 5.5 micrograms per sample, was extracted from PBMCs with Trizol reagent. Naive CD45RAhigh/CD27high T cell percentages were measured by flow cytometry on a PBMC aliquot from every donor. Taken from the germline V gene, the CDR1 and CDR2 loops are MGHRA and YSYEKL. V drops 10 bases and J drops 7 bases, leaving 19 bases in between. Spanning cysteine to phenylalanine, the CDR3 consists of 14 amino acids. Just the 42-base CDR3 DNA is kept, in frame starting at base 1. The same sample was also studied in work on T cells of mothers and their children. The second study's paper adds: Nine systemically healthy Caucasian individuals, comprising three mothers and their six children, were included as donors. cDNA synthesis used all of the extracted RNA, with roughly 1.5 ug of RNA in each 15 ul reaction. In the second PCR, the M1S primer added sample barcodes and 2-4 random nucleotides. More than 9 million TCR beta CDR3 reads were obtained from each mother, and about 3 million reads were obtained from each child. In both related and unrelated pairs, thymic selection shapes the output of TCR recombination in a similar way, with inherited differences having only a minor effect. Normalized repertoire overlap in related mother-child pairs was always slightly higher than in unrelated mother-child pairs, but the difference was never significant. With a sensitivity of approximately 100 clones per million clonotypes, no persistent microchimeric T cell clones were detected. The study used deep NGS to compare TCR beta repertoires of mothers and children, seeking features distinguishing related mother-child pairs from unrelated individuals. The mean age was roughly 36 +/- 4 years for the mothers and about 12 +/- 4 years for the children. After adapter ligation was performed with NEBNext reagents, the libraries were sequenced on an Illumina HiSeq 2000 with 100+100 nt paired-end reads. To prevent cross-contamination, the mother and child libraries were prepared one month apart and sequenced in separate runs. For each donor, between about 500,000 and 2,000,000 distinct TCR beta clonotypes were identified. Naive TCR beta clonotypes were estimated from low-frequency clonotypes matched to each donor's FACS-determined naive share, without sorting.

The sequenced material came from blood. The sequence derives from a girl aged 2-15 years in good health. This receptor chain uses TRBV4-1 and TRBJ1-4, with TRBD1 as a weak D call on 6 bases. This receptor carries the CDR3 CATSLGTLGEKLFF. The nucleotide sequence reads as follows: TGCGCCACCTCGCTCGGGACATTAGGTGAAAAACTGTTTTTT.